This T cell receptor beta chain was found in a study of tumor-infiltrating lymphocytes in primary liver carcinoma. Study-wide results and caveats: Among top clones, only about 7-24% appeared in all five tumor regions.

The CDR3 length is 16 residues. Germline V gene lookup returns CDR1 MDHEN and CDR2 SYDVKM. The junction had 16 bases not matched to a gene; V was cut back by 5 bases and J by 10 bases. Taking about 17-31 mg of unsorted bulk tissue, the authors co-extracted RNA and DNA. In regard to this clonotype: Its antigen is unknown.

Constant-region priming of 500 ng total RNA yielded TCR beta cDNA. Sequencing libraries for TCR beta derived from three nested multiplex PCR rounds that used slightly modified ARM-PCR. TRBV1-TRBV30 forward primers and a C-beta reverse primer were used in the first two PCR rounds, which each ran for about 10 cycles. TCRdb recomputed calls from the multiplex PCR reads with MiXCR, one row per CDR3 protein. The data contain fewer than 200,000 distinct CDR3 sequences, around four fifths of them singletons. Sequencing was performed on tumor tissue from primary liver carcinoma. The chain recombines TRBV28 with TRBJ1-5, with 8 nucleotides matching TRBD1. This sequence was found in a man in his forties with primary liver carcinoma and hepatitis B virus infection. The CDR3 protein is CASSTGRQGSNRPQHF. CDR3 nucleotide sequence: TGTGCCAGCAGTACCGGTAGACAGGGGAGCAATCGACCCCAGCATTTT.